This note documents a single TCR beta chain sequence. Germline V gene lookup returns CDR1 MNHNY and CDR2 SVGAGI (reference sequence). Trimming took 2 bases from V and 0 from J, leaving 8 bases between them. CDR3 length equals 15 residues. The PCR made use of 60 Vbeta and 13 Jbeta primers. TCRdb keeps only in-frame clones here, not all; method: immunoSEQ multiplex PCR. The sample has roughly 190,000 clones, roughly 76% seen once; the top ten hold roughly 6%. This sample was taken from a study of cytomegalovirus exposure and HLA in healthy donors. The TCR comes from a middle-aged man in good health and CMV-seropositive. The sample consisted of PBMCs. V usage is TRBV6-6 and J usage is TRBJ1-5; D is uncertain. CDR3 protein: CASSYGGYSNQPQHF. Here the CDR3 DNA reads TGTGCCAGCAGTTACGGCGGATATAGCAATCAGCCCCAGCATTTT.